These 17 T cell receptor beta chains originate from one sample sequenced in a study of blood T cell repertoires in COVID-19. Repertoires were generated with immunoSEQ multiplex PCR, while TCRdb's copy carries only in-frame clones and drops some. The sample shows under 130,000 clones, approximately 80% of them seen only once. What was sequenced was peripheral blood. These TCRs come from a woman over 75 with acute or convalescent COVID-19.

This chain links TRBV7-8 with TRBJ1-2, with TRBD1 identical over 10 bases. The CDR3 is made up of 14 amino acids. The germline V gene encodes CDR1 SGHVS and CDR2 FQNEAQ. Trimming took 0 bases from V and 7 from J; bases not matched to a gene: 2. The CDR3 loop is CASSLADRGFGYTF. The CDR3 DNA reads TGTGCCAGCAGCTTAGCGGACAGGGGGTTTGGCTACACCTTC.

The chain links TRBV3-1 (or the pseudogene TRBV3-2) to TRBJ1-2; D gene ambiguous. Germline V gene data show CDR1 as LGHDT and CDR2 as YNNKEL (reference sequence). The V and J ends lost 4 bases and 8 bases respectively, with 17 bases between them. This CDR3 has 14 residues. The DNA for the CDR3 is TGTGCCAGCAGCCCATACACGGGTTCTGGGGGCTACACCTTC. Translation: CASSPYTGSGGYTF.

This clone was recorded only once. The V call is TRBV11-1, the J call TRBJ1-1; the D is unclear. CDR3 length equals 13 residues. V was clipped by 2 bases and J by 0 bases, with 4 bases between them. Looked up from germline, CDR1 is SGHAT and CDR2 is FQDESV (reference sequence). The CDR3 is CASSLSVNTEAFF. The CDR3 region has the DNA TGTGCCAGCAGCTTATCCGTGAACACTGAAGCTTTCTTT. Full variable domain (missing parts from reference TRBV11-1 and TRBJ1-1): EAEVAQSPRYKITEKSQAVAFWCDPISGHATLYWYRQILGQGPELLVQFQDESVVDDSQLPKDRFSAERLKGVDSTLKIQPAELGDSAMYLCASSLSVNTEAFFGQGTRLTVV.

This clone has only a few counts. The V call is TRBV5-4, the J call TRBJ2-5, with 7 bases identical to TRBD2. Losses at the gene ends were 5 bases for V and 4 bases for J; bases not matched to a gene: 8. The CDR3 is made up of 14 amino acids. The germline CDR1 and CDR2 sequences are SGHNT and YYREEE (reference sequence). The CDR3 sequence: CASRVGGPGETQYF. CDR3 bases: TGTGCCAGCAGAGTGGGAGGGCCGGGAGAGACCCAGTACTTC.

In this sample, this clone turned up a few times. This sequence joins TRBV29-1 and TRBJ2-7; possible D gene TRBD2, 7 bases. Germline CDR1 reads SQVTM; CDR2 reads ANQGSEA. This CDR3 comprises 14 residues. The CDR3 DNA sequence: TGCAGTTTGGGGGGGAGGGGGACGGCCTACGAGCAGTACGTC. Translated, it gives CSLGGRGTAYEQYV.

The chain has TRBV7-2 and TRBJ2-3; 9 nucleotides align to TRBD2. The length of the CDR3 is 18 residues. Per germline, CDR1 SGHTA and CDR2 FQGNSA. Trimming removed 2 bases from V and 4 bases from J; junction bases left unmatched: 13. This CDR3 is CASSLNILAGGPADTQYF. The CDR3 DNA reads as TGTGCCAGCAGCTTAAATATTTTGGCGGGAGGGCCTGCAGATACGCAGTATTTT.

V gene TRBV5-1 combines with J gene TRBJ2-1, with 10 bases fitting TRBD2. Germline values: CDR1 SGHRS, CDR2 YFSETQ. The CDR3 is made up of 17 amino acids. V trimming: 6 bases; J trimming: 9 bases; junction bases outside the gene matches: 18. CDR3 sequence reads: CASTREGGVAGGAEQFF. The CDR3 DNA reads as TGCGCCAGCACCCGAGAAGGGGGGGTAGCGGGAGGCGCTGAGCAGTTCTTC.

The CDR3 DNA follows: TGTGCCAGTAGTATAGGAGAGAAGCATCCCCAGCATTTT. Its protein is CASSIGEKHPQHF. The V call is TRBV19, the J call TRBJ1-5; D ambiguous. The V gene lost 1 base and the J gene lost 10 bases, with 11 bases spanning the gap. CDR3 size: 13 residues. Per germline, CDR1 LNHDA and CDR2 SQIVND (reference sequence).

The chain recombines TRBV7-9 with TRBJ1-6; D not resolved. With 3 bases removed from V and 9 bases from J, the gap between germline ends came to 6 bases. CDR3 length equals 12 residues. Germline-derived CDR1 and CDR2 are SEHNR and FQNEAQ (reference sequence). The CDR3 DNA follows: TGTGCCAGCAGCTTCTCAGGTTCACCCCTCCACTTT. Encoded protein: CASSFSGSPLHF.

J is TRBJ1-6 and V is TRBV4-1, with D possibly TRBD1 on 5 matching bases. V shed 0 bases and J shed 2 bases, with 11 bases lying between them. Germline CDR1 reads MGHRA; CDR2 reads YSYEKL. The CDR3 loop spans 17 amino acids. CDR3 in amino acids: CASSQDRGEAYNSPLHF. In nucleotides, the CDR3 is TGCGCCAGCAGCCAAGATAGAGGGGAGGCCTATAATTCACCCCTCCACTTT.

The V gene is TRBV18, the J gene TRBJ1-2; tentatively, D is TRBD1 (5 bases). The CDR3 is 16 residues long. Trimming took off 2 bases at V and 2 bases at J, with 15 bases between the two ends. The germline gives CDR1 KGHSH, CDR2 LQKENI. The CDR3 region is CASSPNYGRTNYGYTF. Written as DNA, the CDR3 is TGTGCCAGCTCACCAAACTATGGACGGACAAACTATGGCTACACCTTC.

The V gene is TRBV15, the J gene TRBJ2-5; D remains unclear. Germline-derived CDR1 and CDR2 are LNHNV and YYDKDF (reference sequence). The CDR3 has 13 amino acids. The ends were cut back, 1 base at V and 5 bases at J, with 8 bases in the middle. The CDR3 region is CATSRAEWETQYF. DNA of the CDR3: TGTGCCACCAGCAGAGCTGAGTGGGAGACCCAGTACTTC.

The chain has TRBV5-1 and TRBJ1-1; 8 bases map to TRBD1. The CDR3 is 14 residues long. The germline V gene encodes CDR1 SGHRS and CDR2 YFSETQ. J lost 7 bases, V lost 0 bases, and 5 bases had no gene match. CDR3 sequence: CASSLVGQDYEAFF. The CDR3 bases are TGCGCCAGCAGCTTGGTGGGACAGGATTATGAAGCTTTCTTT.

The chain recombines TRBV5-5 with TRBJ2-7; D is unresolved. CDR1 is SGHKS, CDR2 YYEKEE, per germline (reference sequence). This CDR3 comprises 14 residues. Trimming removed 2 bases from V and 0 bases from J, with 9 bases in between. The DNA of the CDR3 is TGTGCCAGCAGCTTTGAGGCTTACTCCTACGAGCAGTACGTC. It specifies CASSFEAYSYEQYV.

The chain is built from TRBV6-5 and TRBJ1-2; 9 bases agree with TRBD1. CDR3 size: 14 residues. The V segment lost 6 bases and the J segment 4 bases; nucleotides outside the gene matches: 6. Germline CDR1 and CDR2: MNHEY and SVGAGI. CDR3 sequence (DNA): TGTGCCAGCAGGCGGACAGGGGAGAGCTATGGCTACACCTTC. It is translated as CASRRTGESYGYTF.

This clone was recorded only once. The chain combines TRBV2 with TRBJ2-1, with TRBD2 identical over 9 bases. CDR1 SNHLY and CDR2 FYNNEI come from the germline V gene. V gave up 6 bases and J gave up 6 bases; unmatched junction bases: 12. There are 16 residues in the CDR3. CDR3 DNA: TGTGCCAGCAGAGATTTCAGCGGGAGGACCTTCAATGAGCAGTTCTTC. This gives the protein CASRDFSGRTFNEQFF.

The chain couples TRBV19 to TRBJ2-7; D is perhaps TRBD1 (7 bases). The CDR3 length is 16 residues. Germline CDR1 is LNHDA and CDR2 is SQIVND (reference sequence). V was cut by 1 base and J by 3 bases, with 16 bases left in between. CDR3 protein: CASSIVGQEGHYEQYF. CDR3 nucleotide sequence: TGTGCCAGTAGTATAGTAGGACAGGAGGGACACTACGAGCAGTACTTC.